There are many counts of the clone carrying this T cell receptor beta chain. The data derive from a study of read filtering for tumor transcriptome and immune sequencing. Molecular barcoded adaptors covering alpha/delta and beta/gamma chains were used on 400 to 450 ng RNA. MiXCR was run by TCRdb on the reads, yielding one entry per CDR3 protein. This sample has around 33,000 distinct CDR3 sequences, with about 18% found just once. The sequence was obtained from a donor at least 40 years old with multiple myeloma. Sequencing was carried out using a population of CD138-negative cells sorted from bone marrow.

The CDR3 loop reads CASADDRESEQYF. In DNA form, the CDR3 reads TGTGCCAGCGCCGATGACAGGGAATCCGAGCAGTACTTC. The chain combines TRBV12-3 or TRBV12-4 with TRBJ2-7; 7 bases fit TRBD1. The ends lost 8 bases at V and 6 bases at J; junction bases unmatched: 10. CDR3 length equals 13 residues.